These 14 T cell receptor beta chains were all obtained from the same sample, sequenced in a study of T cell responses to AZD1222 COVID-19 vaccine. This table comes from immunoSEQ multiplex PCR, and its TCRdb copy is limited to in-frame clones, with some not included. This table holds roughly 110,000 clones, 75% to 95% found once. Sequencing was performed on peripheral blood, taken 28 days after the second AZD1222 dose. The origin of the receptors is an adult who received the AZD1222 COVID-19 vaccine.

A single count supports this clone. The chain combines TRBV27 with TRBJ1-1, with a weak D call TRBD1 (5 bases). CDR1 and CDR2 (germline): MNHEY, SMNVEV (reference sequence). The V gene lost 5 bases and the J gene lost 0 bases, with 10 bases spanning the gap. This CDR3 has 14 amino acids. In nucleotides, the CDR3 is TGTGCCAGCAGTCCGGGACGGTTGAACACTGAAGCTTTCTTT. Translated: CASSPGRLNTEAFF.

This clone was recorded once. V usage is TRBV7-9 and J usage is TRBJ2-1; no reliable D call. The V gene lost 1 base and the J gene lost 13 bases, with 8 bases spanning the gap. CDR1 and CDR2 (germline): SEHNR, FQNEAQ (reference sequence). This CDR3 has 11 residues. The CDR3 sequence: CASSLGFPQFF. The CDR3 nucleotides read TGTGCCAGCAGCTTAGGATTTCCACAGTTCTTC.

The rearrangement uses TRBV4-1 and TRBJ1-2; D is possibly TRBD1 (6 bases). CDR1 is MGHRA, CDR2 YSYEKL, per germline. The CDR3 sequence is 13 residues long. V was pared by 2 bases and J by 7 bases, with 11 bases between. CDR3 sequence reads: CASSQQGTLGYTF. Written as DNA, the CDR3 is TGCGCCAGCAGCCAACAGGGGACACTTGGCTACACCTTC.

This sequence joins TRBV5-6 and TRBJ1-2; 9 bases agree with TRBD1. This CDR3 is 14 amino acids long. CDR1 is SGHDT and CDR2 is YYEEEE in the germline V gene. V lost 4 bases and J lost 3; bases outside the gene matches: 4. Here the CDR3 reads CASSQGQGYYGYTF. DNA for the CDR3: TGTGCCAGCAGCCAGGGACAGGGCTACTATGGCTACACCTTC.

This chain uses TRBV28 with TRBJ1-5; D remains unclear. The CDR3 covers 15 residues. The germline V gene encodes CDR1 MDHEN and CDR2 SYDVKM. The V end was cut by 3 bases, the J end by 0 bases, with 9 bases between. The DNA for the CDR3 is TGTGCCAGCAGTTTTGGGCAGAATAGCAATCAGCCCCAGCATTTT. It yields the protein CASSFGQNSNQPQHF.

This chain uses TRBV7-2 with TRBJ2-3; 7 bases are shared with TRBD2. Trimming cost V 3 bases and J 6 bases; bases outside gene matches: 3. CDR3 length: 13 amino acids. The germline V gene has CDR1 SGHTA and CDR2 FQGNSA. The CDR3 region is CASSFRGGDTQYF. In DNA, the CDR3 is TGTGCCAGCAGCTTCCGCGGGGGTGATACGCAGTATTTT.

V gene TRBV19 combines with J gene TRBJ1-5; 9 bases line up with TRBD1. Per germline, CDR1 LNHDA and CDR2 SQIVND (reference sequence). The CDR3 has 15 residues. The V segment lost 4 bases and the J segment 2 bases; nucleotides outside the gene matches: 3. The CDR3 sequence: CASSTQGAGNQPQHF. In DNA form, the CDR3 reads TGTGCCAGTAGTACACAGGGGGCTGGCAATCAGCCCCAGCATTTT.

The chain couples TRBV5-5 to TRBJ1-1; D gene unclear. The CDR3 extends over 13 amino acids. Trimming took off 0 bases at V and 6 bases at J, with 9 bases between the two ends. Germline V gene sequence: CDR1 SGHKS, CDR2 YYEKEE (reference sequence). CDR3: CASSLARIAEAFF. In DNA, the CDR3 is TGTGCCAGCAGCTTGGCTCGGATTGCTGAAGCTTTCTTT.

The V and J genes are TRBV5-1 and TRBJ2-2, with 9 bases fitting TRBD2. V dropped 2 bases and J dropped 7; count of bases not matched to a gene: 9. The germline V gene has CDR1 SGHRS and CDR2 YFSETQ. CDR3 length: 16 amino acids. CDR3 in amino acids: CASSLKGLAISGELFF. In DNA, the CDR3 is TGCGCCAGCAGCTTAAAGGGACTAGCTATAAGCGGGGAGCTGTTTTTT.

The chain couples TRBV21-1 to TRBJ1-1; the table's D call, TRBD1, was not checked against the DNA. TRBV21-1 is a known pseudogene. The CDR3 runs to 15 residues. CDR3 sequence: CASSKGGPVNTEAFF. As DNA, the CDR3 is TGTGCCAGCAGCAAAGGGGGGCCTGTGAACACTGAAGCTTTCTTT.

The gene calls are TRBV28 and TRBJ1-1; D is uncertain. The V gene lost 6 bases and the J gene lost 1 base, with 9 bases spanning the gap. Per the germline V gene, CDR1 is MDHEN and CDR2 is SYDVKM. The CDR3 runs 13 residues. The CDR3 bases are TGTGCCAGCAGACTTACAGCGAACACTGAAGCTTTCTTT. This translates into CASRLTANTEAFF. Looking up the rest from reference TRBV28 and TRBJ1-1 gives the full variable domain: DVKVTQSSRYLVKRTGEKVFLECVQDMDHENMFWYRQDPGLGLRLIYFSYDVKMKEKGDIPEGYSVSREKKERFSLILESASTNQTSMYLCASRLTANTEAFFGQGTRLTVV.

This chain connects TRBV13 to TRBJ2-7, with TRBD1 as a possible D gene (6 bases). This CDR3 has 15 amino acids. Trimming pared 5 bases from V and 7 bases from J, leaving 21 bases between. Per the germline V gene, CDR1 is PRHDT and CDR2 is FYEKMQ (reference sequence). DNA for the CDR3: TGTGCCAGCAGCCCAACGCGGCAGGGGAGTTTGGAGCAGTACTTC. This sequence encodes CASSPTRQGSLEQYF.

CDR3 nucleotide sequence: TGTGCCAGCAGCGTAGGGGTCGGCCGTGGCTACACCTTC. Amino acids: CASSVGVGRGYTF. The rearrangement joins TRBV9 to TRBJ1-2; D is uncertain. Per germline, CDR1 SGDLS and CDR2 YYNGEE. Deletions cut 0 bases from V and 7 bases from J, with 10 bases between. This CDR3 spans 13 amino acids. Complete variable domain (other parts from reference TRBV9 and TRBJ1-2): DSGVTQTPKHLITATGQRVTLRCSPRSGDLSVYWYQQSLDQGLQFLIQYYNGEERAKGNILERFSAQQFPDLHSELNLSSLELGDSALYFCASSVGVGRGYTFGSGTRLTVV.

The CDR3 bases are TGTGCCTGGAGTGTATGGGGCCGAGTGAGGAACACTGAAGCTTTCTTT. It specifies CAWSVWGRVRNTEAFF. The chain links TRBV30 to TRBJ1-1, with a weak D call TRBD1 (5 bases). Looked up from germline, CDR1 is GTSNPN and CDR2 is SVGIG (reference sequence). V dropped 0 bases and J dropped 1 base, with 15 bases sitting between them. There are 16 residues in the CDR3.